The next 24 T cell receptor beta chains were all read from a single sample in a study of T cell repertoires in aging, cancer and after chemotherapy. Multiplex touch-down PCR with TRB-A/B primers amplified rearranged V-D-J TRB sequences. TCRdb redid the calling of the multiplex PCR reads with MiXCR, one entry per CDR3 protein. In the table there are over 3,000 distinct CDR3 sequences, about 36% of which are singletons. Peripheral blood genomic DNA, not sorted cells or RNA, was the template. Sequenced: blood. These receptors were collected from a human donor in good health.

V and J are TRBV5-6 and TRBJ2-3; 8 nucleotides agree with TRBD2. The V gene's germline CDR1 is SGHDT and CDR2 YYEEEE. The CDR3 is 15 residues long. V lost 0 bases and J lost 5; bases outside the gene matches: 5. CDR3 DNA: TGTGCCAGCAGCTTGGAGCGGGGGCAGGTAGATACGCAGTATTTT. Translated: CASSLERGQVDTQYF.

V usage is TRBV6-4 and J usage is TRBJ1-5, with D possibly TRBD1 on 5 matching bases. Germline-derived CDR1 and CDR2 are MRHNA and SNTAGT. The CDR3 has 14 amino acids. The germline V and J ends were trimmed by 6 bases and 0 bases, with 9 bases remaining between them. This CDR3 is CASSPTGSNQPQHF. The CDR3 DNA sequence: TGTGCCAGCAGCCCTACAGGTAGCAATCAGCCCCAGCATTTT.

The gene calls are TRBV7-9 and TRBJ2-6; 7 nucleotides align to TRBD1. The germline gives CDR1 SEHNR, CDR2 FQNEAQ (reference sequence). CDR3 length: 19 residues. With V trimmed by 6 bases and J by 0 bases, 14 bases remained unmatched. In nucleotides, the CDR3 is TGTGCCAGCAGAATTAGGGAAGGGGGCCCCAACTCTGGGGCCAACGTCCTGACTTTC. As protein: CASRIREGGPNSGANVLTF.

This clonotype has just a few counts. The chain joins TRBV6-1 to TRBJ2-2; tentative D call: TRBD1 (6 bases). Germline V gene sequence: CDR1 MNHNS, CDR2 SASEGT. The length of the CDR3 is 16 residues. Deletions cut 6 bases from V and 0 bases from J, with 14 bases between. CDR3 in amino acids: CASRPQGLSNTGELFF. The CDR3 region has the DNA TGTGCCAGCAGACCCCAGGGGCTTTCGAACACCGGGGAGCTGTTTTTT.

The gene calls are TRBV19 and TRBJ2-3, with 13 positions matching TRBD2. V shed 5 bases, J shed 6 bases, and the junction held 8 bases outside the gene matches. The CDR3 has 16 amino acids. Germline assignment: CDR1 LNHDA and CDR2 SQIVND (reference sequence). The CDR3 spells CASSPRLAGGQDTQYF. The CDR3 DNA follows: TGTGCCAGTAGTCCCAGACTAGCGGGGGGTCAGGATACGCAGTATTTT.

V and J are TRBV18 and TRBJ1-6; 7 bases are a match to TRBD1. With 0 bases clipped from V and 8 bases from J, the junction kept 10 bases outside the gene matches. CDR3 size: 17 residues. Germline V lookup: CDR1 KGHSH, CDR2 LQKENI. The DNA for the CDR3 is TGTGCCAGCTCACCACCGGGACAGCTAACAGGGGATTCACCCCTCCACTTT. Translation gives CASSPPGQLTGDSPLHF.

This chain links TRBV18 with TRBJ1-5, with TRBD1 matching over 9 bases. CDR3 size: 15 residues. CDR1 and CDR2 from the germline V gene are KGHSH and LQKENI. Trimming cost V 3 bases and J 6 bases; bases outside gene matches: 6. CDR3 DNA sequence: TGTGCCAGCTCACCCGGGACAGGGATTCGTCAGCCCCAGCATTTT. This translates into CASSPGTGIRQPQHF. The full variable domain, its missing parts supplied by reference TRBV18 and TRBJ1-5, is NAGVMQNPRHLVRRRGQEARLRCSPMKGHSHVYWYRQLPEEGLKFMVYLQKENIIDESGMPKERFSAEFPKEGPSILRIQQVVRGDSAAYFCASSPGTGIRQPQHFGDGTRLSIL.

The chain has TRBV27 and TRBJ2-3; D gene uncertain. Between the trimmed V and J ends, which lost 2 bases and 0 bases, there was a span of 12 bases. CDR3 length: 16 amino acids. The germline gives CDR1 MNHEY, CDR2 SMNVEV (reference sequence). CDR3 sequence: CASSLGLLRSTDTQYF. DNA for the CDR3: TGTGCCAGCAGTTTAGGTCTGCTGAGGAGCACAGATACGCAGTATTTT.

The rearrangement uses TRBV4-1 and TRBJ2-6, with D unresolved. The CDR3 has 17 residues. The V and J ends lost 1 base and 1 base respectively, with 11 bases between them. Germline lookup yields CDR1 MGHRA and CDR2 YSYEKL. The DNA for the CDR3 is TGCGCCAGCAGCCAAGCCAACTTAGTTTCTGGGGCCAACGTCCTGACTTTC. Encoded protein: CASSQANLVSGANVLTF.

The V call is TRBV27, the J call TRBJ1-1; no definite D call. The germline CDR1 and CDR2 sequences are MNHEY and SMNVEV (reference sequence). V gave up 6 bases and J gave up 0 bases, with 8 bases separating them. This CDR3 comprises 13 residues. CDR3 in DNA: TGTGCCAGCAGAGTCGGCTTGAACACTGAAGCTTTCTTT. It translates to CASRVGLNTEAFF.

This clonotype came up a few times. The CDR3 spells CASSQKPGQPTDTQYF. DNA of the CDR3: TGTGCCAGCAGCCAAAAACCGGGACAGCCCACAGATACGCAGTATTTT. The rearrangement uses TRBV4-2 and TRBJ2-3; 7 bases agree with TRBD1. Germline V CDR1 and CDR2: LGHNA, YNFKEQ. The CDR3 has 16 amino acids. With V trimmed by 2 bases and J by 2 bases, 7 bases remained unmatched.

J is TRBJ2-5 and V is TRBV20-1; TRBD2 might be the D (5 bases). This CDR3 is built from 14 residues. CDR1 and CDR2 from the germline V gene are DFQATT and SNEGSKA (reference sequence). The V end was cut by 6 bases, the J end by 1 base, with 15 bases between. CDR3 region: CSAQTREVQETQYF. CDR3 coding DNA: TGCAGTGCCCAGACGAGGGAAGTCCAAGAGACCCAGTACTTC.

This clonotype showed up just a few times. This chain joins TRBV15 and TRBJ1-1; D unresolved. Germline V gives CDR1 LNHNV, CDR2 YYDKDF (reference sequence). CDR3 length equals 15 residues. V lost 1 base and J lost 2, with 11 bases in between. CDR3: CATSRAGQANTEAFF. CDR3 bases: TGTGCCACCAGCAGAGCGGGCCAAGCCAACACTGAAGCTTTCTTT.

This chain uses TRBV6-1 with TRBJ1-1; 11 nucleotides match TRBD1. V lost 5 bases and J lost 1; bases outside the gene matches: 6. CDR3 length: 16 residues. Germline values: CDR1 MNHNS, CDR2 SASEGT. The CDR3 bases are TGTGCCAGCAGTTTTAGGACAGGGGGCGAGAACACTGAAGCTTTCTTT. It encodes CASSFRTGGENTEAFF.

In its sample, this clonotype was seen a few times. The rearrangement joins TRBV18 to TRBJ1-1; unclear D gene. This CDR3 region has 14 residues. Trimming removed 3 bases at V and 3 bases at J, with 11 bases between. Germline CDR1 reads KGHSH; CDR2 reads LQKENI. The CDR3 DNA reads TGTGCCAGCTCACCCTTCCCAGAGGACACTGAAGCTTTCTTT. As protein: CASSPFPEDTEAFF.

V gene TRBV19 combines with J gene TRBJ1-2; a weak D match, TRBD1 (6 bases). Germline assignment: CDR1 LNHDA and CDR2 SQIVND (reference sequence). V shed 7 bases and J shed 2 bases, with 14 bases lying between them. The length of the CDR3 is 14 residues. For the CDR3, the DNA is TGTGCCAGTAAGGGGGGGCCAACGAACTATGGCTACACCTTC. This sequence encodes CASKGGPTNYGYTF.

In DNA form, the CDR3 reads TGCGCCAGCAGTCGAATAGACAGGGGGCGTCATGGCTACACCTTC. Protein product: CASSRIDRGRHGYTF. The genes are TRBV5-1 and TRBJ1-2, with 10 bases that match TRBD1. Per germline, CDR1 SGHRS and CDR2 YFSETQ. Losses at the gene ends were 5 bases for V and 6 bases for J; bases not matched to a gene: 10. CDR3 length equals 15 residues. The full variable domain, rest sourced from reference TRBV5-1 and TRBJ1-2, is KAGVTQTPRYLIKTRGQQVTLSCSPISGHRSVSWYQQTPGQGLQFLFEYFSETQRNKGNFPGRFSGRQFSNSRSEMNVSTLELGDSALYLCASSRIDRGRHGYTFGSGTRLTVV.

This clonotype qualifies as medium-sized. The J gene is TRBJ1-2, the V gene TRBV6-5; perhaps TRBD1 as D (6 bases). The germline V and J ends were trimmed by 4 bases and 4 bases, with 13 bases remaining between them. CDR1 and CDR2 from the germline V gene are MNHEY and SVGAGI. CDR3 size: 14 residues. The CDR3 bases are TGTGCCAGCAGTTCCAGGGGTGTCCTCTATGGCTACACCTTC. Translation: CASSSRGVLYGYTF.

The genes are TRBV11-2 and TRBJ1-2; D call uncertain. Trimming pared 5 bases from V and 0 bases from J, leaving 13 bases between. The CDR3 consists of 15 residues. In germline, CDR1 is SGHAT, CDR2 FQNNGV. DNA of the CDR3: TGTGCCAGCAGCCTTAGGGCCCTAGCTAACTATGGCTACACCTTC. This translates into CASSLRALANYGYTF.

The chain links TRBV19 to TRBJ2-1, with 7 bases fitting TRBD1. J was trimmed by 4 bases and V by 6 bases; bases with no gene match: 12. The CDR3 length is 16 residues. Germline CDR1 LNHDA, CDR2 SQIVND (reference sequence). The CDR3 spells CASSQTGTVAYNEQFF. The CDR3, as DNA: TGTGCCAGTAGCCAAACCGGGACAGTCGCTTACAATGAGCAGTTCTTC.

This chain links TRBV6-5 with TRBJ1-2; no clear D gene. Germline-derived CDR1 and CDR2 are MNHEY and SVGAGI. CDR3 length equals 16 residues. The V end was cut by 8 bases, the J end by 1 base, with 20 bases between. This CDR3 reads CASSPAAPQSNYGYTF. In DNA form, the CDR3 reads TGTGCCAGCTCCCCGGCGGCTCCCCAAAGTAACTATGGCTACACCTTC.

V is TRBV7-9 and J is TRBJ2-1, with D hard to call. Trimming stripped 3 bases from V and 7 bases from J, with 13 bases between. The germline V gene has CDR1 SEHNR and CDR2 FQNEAQ (reference sequence). This CDR3 spans 14 amino acids. CDR3 protein: CASSLGVSKNEQFF. As DNA, the CDR3 is TGTGCCAGCAGCTTGGGTGTTTCTAAGAATGAGCAGTTCTTC.

In its sample, this clonotype was seen a few times. V and J are TRBV6-5 and TRBJ1-2, with 8 bases matching TRBD1. Per the germline V gene, CDR1 is MNHEY and CDR2 is SVGAGI. V was pared by 4 bases and J by 8 bases, with 9 bases of the junction left unmatched. The CDR3 runs to 14 residues. The CDR3 region has the DNA TGTGCCAGCAGTTTCTTGGACAGGGCGGGAGGCTACACCTTC. It encodes CASSFLDRAGGYTF.

This clonotype was recorded a few times. V gene TRBV6-1 combines with J gene TRBJ2-1, with 7 nucleotides matching TRBD1. This CDR3 spans 16 amino acids. V lost 7 bases and J lost 6; bases outside the gene matches: 15. The germline V gene encodes CDR1 MNHNS and CDR2 SASEGT. CDR3 nucleotides: TGTGCCAGCACCGCCACCACAGGGGTTTTTGGCAATGAGCAGTTCTTC. Its protein is CASTATTGVFGNEQFF.